The T cell receptor beta chain described here comes from a study of T cells in Graves' hyperthyroidism and ophthalmopathy. Germline-derived CDR1 and CDR2 are DFQATT and SNEGSKA (reference sequence). The ends were cut back, 6 bases at V and 4 bases at J, with 9 bases in the middle. This CDR3 has 11 amino acids. There were TCR beta CDR3 regions amplified from RNA transcripts. TCR CDR3 underwent first-round RT-PCR with the HTBI primer set. Using its own MiXCR run on the multiplex PCR reads, TCRdb lists one record per CDR3 protein. Here the sample spans about 250,000 distinct CDR3 sequences, about 25% being singletons.

Material for sequencing was blood. This TCR derives from a woman in her thirties or forties with Graves' ophthalmopathy. The V gene is TRBV20-1, the J gene TRBJ2-5, with D perhaps assigned TRBD1 or TRBD2 (5 bases each). The CDR3 protein is CSAWDVETQYF. The CDR3 nucleotides read TGCAGTGCGTGGGACGTAGAGACCCAGTACTTC.